This T cell receptor (beta chain) was sequenced in a study of response to subunit inactivated influenza vaccine. Whole-study results and caveats: Only a handful of new T cells, the authors suggested, are recruited with each seasonal influenza vaccination.

TCRdb reanalysed the RT-PCR reads using MiXCR and keeps one entry per CDR3 protein. The table lists 400,000 to 650,000 distinct CDR3 sequences, 6% to 9% of them singletons. The CDR3 totals 19 residues. Germline CDR1 and CDR2: SEHNR and FQNEAQ (reference sequence). Trimming cost V 0 bases and J 3 bases, with 18 bases left between them. This clonotype was counted ten times or more. What it recognizes is unknown. The receptor was isolated from a man aged 50 to 75 who received an inactivated influenza vaccine. The chain has TRBV7-9 and TRBJ2-6; D remains ambiguous. The sequencing used PBMCs from blood, collected less than 25 months after vaccination. This CDR3 reads CASSLAVQVLRGGANVLTF. For the CDR3, the DNA is TGTGCCAGCAGCTTAGCCGTCCAGGTTCTTCGTGGTGGGGCCAACGTCCTGACTTTC.